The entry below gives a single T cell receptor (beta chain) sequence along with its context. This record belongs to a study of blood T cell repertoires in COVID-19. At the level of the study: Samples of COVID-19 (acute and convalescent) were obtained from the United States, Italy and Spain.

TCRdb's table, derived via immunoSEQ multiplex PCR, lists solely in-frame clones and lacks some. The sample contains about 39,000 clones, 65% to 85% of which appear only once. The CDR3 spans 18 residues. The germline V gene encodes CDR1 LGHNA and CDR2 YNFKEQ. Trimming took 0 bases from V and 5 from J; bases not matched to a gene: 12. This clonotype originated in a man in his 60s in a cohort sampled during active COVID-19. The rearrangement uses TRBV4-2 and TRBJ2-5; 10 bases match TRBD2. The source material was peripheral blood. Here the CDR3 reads CASSQEGLAGAGVETQYF. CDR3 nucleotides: TGTGCCAGCAGCCAAGAGGGGCTAGCGGGGGCCGGGGTGGAGACCCAGTACTTC.